This T cell receptor beta chain was obtained from a study of T cell responses to AZD1222 COVID-19 vaccine. Study-level findings and limits: Recipients of two AZD1222 doses showed rising Spike-specific TCR breadth and depth. Most donors were white British and more were female, and clonal diversity was possibly underestimated. As reported, nearly half of all spike-specific TCRs target variant regions that are unmutated.

As concerns this clone: Its target is not known.

Some clones are missing from TCRdb's copy, which holds only in-frame ones; the method was immunoSEQ multiplex PCR. In the table there are some 96,000 clones, approximately 90% of which are singletons. In germline, CDR1 is MNHEY, CDR2 SVGAGI. Deletions cut 6 bases from V and 6 bases from J, with 21 bases between. The CDR3 is made up of 15 amino acids. The sample here was peripheral blood, taken on day 0 of AZD1222 vaccination. V gene TRBV6-5 combines with J gene TRBJ2-7; D call uncertain. The sequence was obtained from an adult in good health. CDR3 protein: CASRVDHTPSLEQYF. The CDR3, as DNA: TGTGCCAGCAGGGTCGACCACACCCCCTCTCTCGAGCAGTACTTC.